Presented here are 22 T cell receptor beta chains from one specimen sequenced in a study of T cell responses to AZD1222 COVID-19 vaccine. Sequencing used immunoSEQ multiplex PCR; TCRdb keeps in-frame clones, though not all of them. The data contain 120,000 to 150,000 clones, 91% of them singletons. The sequencing here drew on peripheral blood, taken on day 0 of AZD1222 vaccination. Receptors were obtained from an adult in good health.

The chain uses TRBV7-2 and TRBJ2-2; D is unclear. The germline V and J ends were trimmed by 5 bases and 3 bases, with 10 bases remaining between them. Germline CDR1 and CDR2: SGHTA and FQGNSA. The CDR3 contains 14 residues. For the CDR3, the DNA is TGTGCCAGCAGCGCCCGACACGACACCGGGGAGCTGTTTTTT. This encodes CASSARHDTGELFF.

The chain recombines TRBV7-6 with TRBJ1-1; 8 bases are shared with TRBD1. Germline loops: CDR1 SGHVS, CDR2 FNYEAQ. With 2 bases clipped from V and 5 bases from J, the junction kept 4 bases outside the gene matches. The CDR3 is 14 amino acids. Here the CDR3 DNA reads TGTGCCAGCAGCTTATCAACAGGGGGTACTGAAGCTTTCTTT. It specifies CASSLSTGGTEAFF.

This rearrangement joins TRBV6-2 or TRBV6-3 to TRBJ2-5, with TRBD2 as a possible D gene (5 bases). The ends were cut back, 7 bases at V and 4 bases at J, with 19 bases in the middle. This CDR3 is 15 amino acids long. Germline V CDR1 and CDR2: MNHEY, SVGEGT. The CDR3 DNA sequence: TGTGCCAGCATCCCCGTCGGACTCCCCGCAGAGACCCAGTACTTC. Its translation is CASIPVGLPAETQYF.

The rearrangement links TRBV7-2 to TRBJ1-2; 8 nucleotides line up with TRBD1. The V gene end was trimmed by 5 bases and the J gene end by 4 bases; junction bases not matched to a gene: 6. The CDR3 has 14 amino acids. The germline V gene encodes CDR1 SGHTA and CDR2 FQGNSA. CDR3 loop: CASSPTGASYGYTF. CDR3 in DNA: TGTGCCAGCAGCCCGACAGGGGCCTCCTATGGCTACACCTTC.

The chain links TRBV5-1 to TRBJ2-1, with TRBD2 identical over 10 bases. Germline-derived CDR1 and CDR2 are SGHRS and YFSETQ. The CDR3 contains 16 residues. J lost 2 bases, V lost 2 bases, and 4 bases had no gene match. CDR3 bases: TGCGCCAGCAGCTTCGGGACTAGCGCCGCCTACAATGAGCAGTTCTTC. Protein product: CASSFGTSAAYNEQFF.

A single count supports this clone. The V and J genes are TRBV7-9 and TRBJ1-1; possible D gene TRBD1, 5 bases. Trimming shortened V by 5 bases and J by 5 bases, and 15 bases separated the two germline ends. The CDR3 totals 14 residues. Per germline, CDR1 SEHNR and CDR2 FQNEAQ (reference sequence). CDR3 coding DNA: TGTGCCAGCAGCCCAGACGGGGGGAGGACTGAAGCTTTCTTT. Its protein is CASSPDGGRTEAFF.

The CDR3 spells CASSPDKNYGYTF. CDR3 nucleotides: TGTGCCAGCAGCCCCGACAAAAACTATGGCTACACCTTC. This chain connects TRBV7-3 to TRBJ1-2; D gene uncertain. With 5 bases removed from V and 2 bases from J, the gap between germline ends came to 9 bases. The CDR3 extends over 13 amino acids. From germline, CDR1 is SGHTA and CDR2 FQGTGA.

J is TRBJ2-3 and V is TRBV7-2; D assignment may be TRBD1 or TRBD2 (5 bases each). This CDR3 region has 16 residues. Germline loops: CDR1 SGHTA, CDR2 FQGNSA. V was trimmed by 0 bases and J by 2 bases, leaving 12 bases between them. The CDR3: CASSLAGTGPTDTQYF. In DNA form, the CDR3 reads TGTGCCAGCAGCTTAGCGGGGACCGGCCCCACAGATACGCAGTATTTT. The entire variable domain, with the rest obtained from reference TRBV7-2 and TRBJ2-3, is as follows: GAGVSQSPSNKVTEKGKDVELRCDPISGHTALYWYRQSLGQGLEFLIYFQGNSAPDKSGLPSDRFSAERTGGSVSTLTIQRTQQEDSAVYLCASSLAGTGPTDTQYFGPGTRLTVL.

This clone was seen a few times. In DNA, the CDR3 is TGTGCCAGCAGCCGTATGCCTCTAGCTAGCGACGAGCAGTACTTC. Translated, it gives CASSRMPLASDEQYF. This rearrangement joins TRBV11-2 to TRBJ2-7; tentative D call: TRBD2 (6 bases). This CDR3 region has 15 residues. Deletions cut 5 bases from V and 5 bases from J, with 19 bases between. Germline loops: CDR1 SGHAT, CDR2 FQNNGV. Looking up the rest from reference TRBV11-2 and TRBJ2-7 gives the full variable domain: EAGVAQSPRYKIIEKRQSVAFWCNPISGHATLYWYQQILGQGPKLLIQFQNNGVVDDSQLPKDRFSAERLKGVDSTLKIQPAKLEDSAVYLCASSRMPLASDEQYFGPGTRLTVT.

This clone was counted a single time. The chain carries TRBV29-1 and TRBJ2-2, with a possible D match to TRBD1 (5 bases). The CDR3 is made up of 11 amino acids. V was clipped by 4 bases and J by 5 bases, with 5 bases between them. Germline lookup yields CDR1 SQVTM and CDR2 ANQGSEA. In nucleotides, the CDR3 is TGCAGCGTTGCAGGGACCGGGGAGCTGTTTTTT. Its translation is CSVAGTGELFF.

The V and J genes are TRBV5-1 and TRBJ1-3, with 10 bases fitting TRBD1. Germline assignment: CDR1 SGHRS and CDR2 YFSETQ. Losses at the gene ends were 4 bases for V and 6 bases for J; bases not matched to a gene: 4. This CDR3 is built from 14 residues. As DNA, the CDR3 is TGCGCCAGCAGCCTGGGGACAGGGGCAAACACCATATATTTT. This sequence encodes CASSLGTGANTIYF.

The chain carries TRBV9 and TRBJ1-5; D call uncertain. The CDR3 runs 14 residues. Germline CDR1 is SGDLS and CDR2 is YYNGEE. Trimming left V 3 bases short and J 0 bases short, with 7 bases between. The DNA of the CDR3 is TGTGCCAGCAGCGCGGAGCATAGCAATCAGCCCCAGCATTTT. Translated, it gives CASSAEHSNQPQHF.

The chain couples TRBV28 to TRBJ2-3, with TRBD2 identical over 11 bases. Trimming cost V 5 bases and J 5 bases; bases outside gene matches: 6. Germline CDR1 MDHEN, CDR2 SYDVKM. CDR3 length equals 15 residues. The CDR3 nucleotides are TGTGCCAGCAGTAAGCTAGCGGGAGGAGAAGATACGCAGTATTTT. Translating gives CASSKLAGGEDTQYF.

V and J are TRBV27 and TRBJ2-1; D is unclear. Per the germline V gene, CDR1 is MNHEY and CDR2 is SMNVEV (reference sequence). The CDR3 has 14 amino acids. V lost 9 bases, J lost 1 base, and 13 bases lay in between. CDR3 protein: CASRKMLSYNEQFF. DNA of the CDR3: TGTGCCAGTCGTAAAATGCTGTCCTACAATGAGCAGTTCTTC.

The chain combines TRBV5-1 with TRBJ2-3, with a tentative D call TRBD2 (5 bases). The V end lost 5 bases, the J end lost 0 bases, and 10 bases lay between the germline ends. In germline, CDR1 is SGHRS, CDR2 YFSETQ. The CDR3 runs to 14 residues. CDR3 region: CASSFPGSTDTQYF. The CDR3, as DNA: TGCGCCAGCAGTTTCCCGGGGAGCACAGATACGCAGTATTTT.

The rearrangement links TRBV5-6 to TRBJ2-5, with 11 bases that match TRBD2. The germline CDR1 and CDR2 sequences are SGHDT and YYEEEE. J gave up 5 bases and V 4 bases, and 10 bases lay outside the gene matches. The CDR3 has 16 residues. In nucleotides, the CDR3 is TGTGCCAGCAGCCCACTAGCGGGGGAGGGGGAGGAGACCCAGTACTTC. Its translation is CASSPLAGEGEETQYF.

The genes are TRBV27 and TRBJ2-5, with D possibly being TRBD2 (5 bases). Looked up from germline, CDR1 is MNHEY and CDR2 is SMNVEV (reference sequence). The V gene lost 2 bases and the J gene lost 4 bases, with 14 bases spanning the gap. The CDR3 loop spans 15 amino acids. Here the CDR3 DNA reads TGTGCCAGCAGTTTAAACCCGAGGGCCGGAGAGACCCAGTACTTC. Translated, it gives CASSLNPRAGETQYF.

The chain links TRBV25-1 to TRBJ1-5; 7 nucleotides match TRBD1. J gave up 4 bases and V 6 bases, and 6 bases lay outside the gene matches. The CDR3 consists of 14 residues. From germline, CDR1 is MGHDK and CDR2 SYGVNS. CDR3 loop: CASSGQAPNQPQHF. CDR3 bases: TGTGCCAGCAGCGGACAGGCGCCGAATCAGCCCCAGCATTTT.

The CDR3 DNA follows: TGTGCCAGCAGCTTACGATCCGGTACCTCCTACGAGCAGTACTTC. It translates to CASSLRSGTSYEQYF. The V and J genes are TRBV7-2 and TRBJ2-7, with unresolved D. This CDR3 is 15 amino acids long. Trimming shortened V by 2 bases and J by 0 bases, and 11 bases separated the two germline ends. The germline CDR1 and CDR2 sequences are SGHTA and FQGNSA. The variable domain in full, completed from reference TRBV7-2 and TRBJ2-7, reads GAGVSQSPSNKVTEKGKDVELRCDPISGHTALYWYRQSLGQGLEFLIYFQGNSAPDKSGLPSDRFSAERTGGSVSTLTIQRTQQEDSAVYLCASSLRSGTSYEQYFGPGTRLTVT.

J is TRBJ2-1 and V is TRBV24-1; D not certain. Trimming took 4 bases from V and 4 from J, leaving 22 bases between them. The germline gives CDR1 KGHDR, CDR2 SFDVKD. This CDR3 contains 18 residues. As DNA, the CDR3 is TGTGCCACCAGTGACCCCCCAAGGCAGAGCAACCTTTACAATGAGCAGTTCTTC. This codes for CATSDPPRQSNLYNEQFF.

V gene TRBV6-5 combines with J gene TRBJ1-1; D is ambiguous. This CDR3 comprises 15 residues. Trimming took off 2 bases at V and 0 bases at J, with 10 bases between the two ends. Germline V gene sequence: CDR1 MNHEY, CDR2 SVGAGI. CDR3 DNA: TGTGCCAGCAGTTACGGCGGCCGGCTGAACACTGAAGCTTTCTTT. Its protein product is CASSYGGRLNTEAFF.

In its sample, this clone was seen once. This chain uses TRBV7-9 with TRBJ1-5; D ambiguous. CDR3 length equals 15 residues. V lost 5 bases to trimming and J lost 0 bases, with 11 bases between them. In germline, CDR1 is SEHNR, CDR2 FQNEAQ (reference sequence). In nucleotides, the CDR3 is TGTGCCAGCAGCCCTGGGTGGGATAGCAATCAGCCCCAGCATTTT. This translates into CASSPGWDSNQPQHF. The full variable domain, in which reference TRBV7-9 and TRBJ1-5 provide the parts outside the CDR3, is DTGVSQNPRHKITKRGQNVTFRCDPISEHNRLYWYRQTLGQGPEFLTYFQNEAQLEKSRLLSDRFSAERPKGSFSTLEIQRTEQGDSAMYLCASSPGWDSNQPQHFGDGTRLSIL.